The TCR beta chain described here comes from a study of shared clonotypes between healthy human individuals. Generated by immunoSEQ multiplex PCR, the TCRdb table keeps only in-frame clones and is missing some. This sample has under 700,000 clones; 90% to 95% occur once, and the top ten carry about 0.11%. Study observations and caveats: A reduction in generation probabilities was seen for non-shared clonotypes relative to those shared by all four donors.

In the case of this clone: The antigen remains undetermined.

Only CD45RO-negative cells positively selected for CCR7 counted as naive CD8 cells, so terminally differentiated effector memory CD45RA+ cells were excluded. Healthy HIV-negative adults without recent acute infections or vaccinations served as donors. This TCR was recovered from a woman in her thirties in good health. What was sequenced was naive CD8+ T cells sorted from blood.

DNA of the CDR3: TGCGCCAGCAGCTTGGGTCCCGGGACAGGGCACACTGAAGCTTTCTTT. This translates into CASSLGPGTGHTEAFF. The J gene is TRBJ1-1, the V gene TRBV5-1, with 9 bases identical to TRBD1. Trimming at V came to 0 bases and at J to 3 bases, leaving 6 bases not matched to a gene. This CDR3 has 16 amino acids. The germline V gene encodes CDR1 SGHRS and CDR2 YFSETQ.